Here is one TCR beta chain with its context. The entry originates in a study of blood T cell repertoires in COVID-19. As for the study in general: Acute-phase and convalescent COVID-19 samples originated in the United States, Italy and Spain. T cells, B-cell-depleted T cells, or PBMCs provided the cDNA or gDNA that served as material.

In the original workflow: Amplification of reference gene primers provided the estimated nucleated cell counts. Using immunoSEQ multiplex PCR, the repertoire was profiled, and TCRdb retains in-frame clones only, with some absent. V and J calls plus clone size are reproduced from that table; the DNA served to infer D and trimming. The table has under 300,000 clones, approximately 86% seen once. The germline V and J ends were trimmed by 3 bases and 0 bases, with 9 bases remaining between them. The CDR3 contains 15 residues. Germline CDR1 reads LNHDA; CDR2 reads SQIVND (reference sequence). Cohorts were based on clinical histories the participants reported.

The sequence was obtained from a woman aged 30 to 39 with acute COVID-19. Sequences were obtained from PBMCs or T cells enriched from blood (not recorded which). The rearrangement uses TRBV19 and TRBJ2-1; tentative D call: TRBD2 (6 bases). CDR3 residues: CASSILGLSYNEQFF. In nucleotides, the CDR3 is TGTGCCAGTAGTATTCTGGGACTCTCCTACAATGAGCAGTTCTTC.